A selection of T cell receptor beta chains follows, all from one sample in a study of beta chain features in type 1 diabetes. The method was immunoSEQ multiplex PCR; TCRdb's version includes in-frame clones alone and lacks a portion of them. The table includes about 140,000 clones, 9% to 10% detected once. The sample consisted of central memory CD4+ T cells from blood. The receptors shown here come from a woman aged 40 to 50 in good health. Each CDR3 is given with its conserved first and last residue. The D gene is left open where the match is weak. Size values are once, few and many counts, or a class for expanded clones, and some rows have none.

CDR3 DNA: TGCGCCAGCAGCCCCCTGGGGACTAGTTATTCCAATGAGCAGTTCTTC
CDR3 protein: CASSPLGTSYSNEQFF
J gene: TRBJ2-1
V gene: TRBV4-3
clone size: few
CDR3 length: 16
D gene: TRBD2

CDR3 DNA: TGTGCCAGCTCACCCAAACAGGGGGCGGACACTGAAGCTTTCTTT
CDR3 protein: CASSPKQGADTEAFF
J gene: TRBJ1-1
V gene: TRBV18
clone size: few
CDR3 length: 15
D gene: TRBD1

CDR3 DNA: TGTGCCAGCAGCTACTATTCGACTGGGACCCAGTACTTC
CDR3 protein: CASSYYSTGTQYF
J gene: TRBJ2-5
V gene: TRBV6-6
clone size: NA
CDR3 length: 13
D gene: NA

CDR3 DNA: TGTGCCAGCAGCGAGGGTGCAGATACGCAGTATTTT
CDR3 protein: CASSEGADTQYF
J gene: TRBJ2-3
V gene: TRBV11-3
clone size: few
CDR3 length: 12
D gene: NA

CDR3 DNA: TGTGCCAGTAGTCGACTAGCGGGGGGAAACTACGAGCAGTACTTC
CDR3 protein: CASSRLAGGNYEQYF
J gene: TRBJ2-7
V gene: TRBV19
clone size: NA
CDR3 length: 15
D gene: TRBD2

CDR3 DNA: TGTGCCATCAGTTCACAGGGGATGAACACTGAAGCTTTCTTT
CDR3 protein: CAISSQGMNTEAFF
J gene: TRBJ1-1
V gene: TRBV10-3
clone size: few
CDR3 length: 14
D gene: TRBD1

CDR3 DNA: TGTGCCAGCAGCGCCCGACAGGGTTCCTATGGCTACACCTTC
CDR3 protein: CASSARQGSYGYTF
J gene: TRBJ1-2
V gene: TRBV7-9
clone size: few
CDR3 length: 14
D gene: TRBD1

CDR3 DNA: TGCGCCAGCAGCTTGGGACAGGGGGTAACAGATACGCAGTATTTT
CDR3 protein: CASSLGQGVTDTQYF
J gene: TRBJ2-3
V gene: TRBV5-1
clone size: few
CDR3 length: 15
D gene: TRBD1

CDR3 DNA: TGTGCCAGCAGCCGAAGTCTGTTTCGCGGCAGCTCCTACGAGCAGTACTTC
CDR3 protein: CASSRSLFRGSSYEQYF
J gene: TRBJ2-7
V gene: TRBV14
clone size: few
CDR3 length: 17
D gene: NA

CDR3 DNA: TGTGCCAGCAGAGTAAGTGGACAGGGCCCCTACGAGCAGTACTTC
CDR3 protein: CASRVSGQGPYEQYF
J gene: TRBJ2-7
V gene: TRBV6-5
clone size: NA
CDR3 length: 15
D gene: TRBD1

CDR3 DNA: TGTGCCAGCAGCCGCCGACAGGGAATTAATGAAAAACTGTTTTTT
CDR3 protein: CASSRRQGINEKLFF
J gene: TRBJ1-4
V gene: TRBV27
clone size: NA
CDR3 length: 15
D gene: TRBD1

CDR3 DNA: TGTGCCAGCAGTTTAAATATCGGCCGGGACAGGGTTGCTGAAGCTTTCTTT
CDR3 protein: CASSLNIGRDRVAEAFF
J gene: TRBJ1-1
V gene: TRBV28
clone size: NA
CDR3 length: 17
D gene: TRBD1

CDR3 DNA: TGCAGCGTTGCGCCCCGGACAGGGGACCTCGGCTACGAGCAGTACTTC
CDR3 protein: CSVAPRTGDLGYEQYF
J gene: TRBJ2-7
V gene: TRBV29-1
clone size: NA
CDR3 length: 16
D gene: TRBD1

CDR3 DNA: TGTGCCAGCAGCCGGACAGAGCTTACCTACGAGCAGTACTTC
CDR3 protein: CASSRTELTYEQYF
J gene: TRBJ2-7
V gene: TRBV5-6
clone size: NA
CDR3 length: 14
D gene: NA

CDR3 DNA: TGTGCCAGCAGCCCCCCCAGGGGACGGGATCGTGCCGGGGAGCTGTTTTTT
CDR3 protein: CASSPPRGRDRAGELFF
J gene: TRBJ2-2
V gene: TRBV9
clone size: NA
CDR3 length: 17
D gene: NA

CDR3 DNA: TGTGCCAGCAGCTTAGAACAAGATAATTCACCCCTCCACTTT
CDR3 protein: CASSLEQDNSPLHF
J gene: TRBJ1-6
V gene: TRBV7-2
clone size: many
CDR3 length: 14
D gene: NA

CDR3 DNA: TGTGCCACCAGCAGAGAGAGGACAGGGTTTTCAACTAATGAAAAACTGTTTTTT
CDR3 protein: CATSRERTGFSTNEKLFF
J gene: TRBJ1-4
V gene: TRBV15
clone size: NA
CDR3 length: 18
D gene: TRBD1

CDR3 DNA: TGTGCCAGCAGCTTAGCGCGAGGACAGGGGGCGGGAGAGCAGTTCTTC
CDR3 protein: CASSLARGQGAGEQFF
J gene: TRBJ2-1
V gene: TRBV7-2
clone size: many
CDR3 length: 16
D gene: TRBD1

CDR3 DNA: TGTGCCAGCAGCCTAAGGACTAGCGGGGGGGCTGATGTTTACGAGCAGTACTTC
CDR3 protein: CASSLRTSGGADVYEQYF
J gene: TRBJ2-7
V gene: TRBV7-2
clone size: few
CDR3 length: 18
D gene: TRBD2

CDR3 DNA: TGTGCCACCAGCAGGGGTGGGGGCTTCGGAAACACCATATATTTT
CDR3 protein: CATSRGGGFGNTIYF
J gene: TRBJ1-3
V gene: TRBV15
clone size: few
CDR3 length: 15
D gene: NA

CDR3 DNA: TGTGCCAGCAGTACCCTCCAGGGGGCTGAAAAACTGTTTTTT
CDR3 protein: CASSTLQGAEKLFF
J gene: TRBJ1-4
V gene: TRBV28
clone size: NA
CDR3 length: 14
D gene: TRBD1

CDR3 DNA: TGTGCCAGCAGCCAGGCACAGGGGGCGGGCACTGAAGCTTTCTTT
CDR3 protein: CASSQAQGAGTEAFF
J gene: TRBJ1-1
V gene: TRBV14
clone size: NA
CDR3 length: 15
D gene: TRBD1

CDR3 DNA: TGTGCCAGCAGCTTCGAACTAGCGGGGGGGCGCCCCAGGGATACGCAGTATTTT
CDR3 protein: CASSFELAGGRPRDTQYF
J gene: TRBJ2-3
V gene: TRBV7-2
clone size: NA
CDR3 length: 18
D gene: TRBD2

CDR3 DNA: TGCAGCTGCGGGCAGTTCGCATACGAGCAGTACTTC
CDR3 protein: CSCGQFAYEQYF
J gene: TRBJ2-7
V gene: TRBV29-1
clone size: many
CDR3 length: 12
D gene: NA

CDR3 DNA: TGTGCCAGCTCACCACCGGCGAGGGAATATGGCTACACCTTC
CDR3 protein: CASSPPAREYGYTF
J gene: TRBJ1-2
V gene: TRBV18
clone size: NA
CDR3 length: 14
D gene: NA

CDR3 DNA: TGTGCCAGCAGCTTTGGCTGGGGCCCCCAGGACGAGCAGTACTTC
CDR3 protein: CASSFGWGPQDEQYF
J gene: TRBJ2-7
V gene: TRBV7-9
clone size: NA
CDR3 length: 15
D gene: NA

CDR3 DNA: TGTGCCAGCCGTAACGCAGCGGGGTTCGCGGATACGCAGTATTTT
CDR3 protein: CASRNAAGFADTQYF
J gene: TRBJ2-3
V gene: TRBV2
clone size: NA
CDR3 length: 15
D gene: TRBD2

CDR3 DNA: TGTGCCAGCAGCCCCCGAGGGAGCTCCTACAATGAGCAGTTCTTC
CDR3 protein: CASSPRGSSYNEQFF
J gene: TRBJ2-1
V gene: TRBV7-9
clone size: few
CDR3 length: 15
D gene: NA

CDR3 DNA: TGCAGCGTTGGACAGGGCGCTGAAGCTTTCTTT
CDR3 protein: CSVGQGAEAFF
J gene: TRBJ1-1
V gene: TRBV29-1
clone size: few
CDR3 length: 11
D gene: TRBD1

CDR3 DNA: TGTGCCAGCAGTTCAATACAGGCGTCCTACGAGCAGTACTTC
CDR3 protein: CASSSIQASYEQYF
J gene: TRBJ2-7
V gene: TRBV6-5
clone size: few
CDR3 length: 14
D gene: NA

CDR3 DNA: TGTGCCAGCATCAAGGGTGGGACTTCGCCCTCCGATACGCAGTATTTT
CDR3 protein: CASIKGGTSPSDTQYF
J gene: TRBJ2-3
V gene: TRBV5-4
clone size: NA
CDR3 length: 16
D gene: NA

CDR3 DNA: TGTGCCAGCAGCTTGGGTGGGGGCAGTGGGGCCAACGTCCTGACTTTC
CDR3 protein: CASSLGGGSGANVLTF
J gene: TRBJ2-6
V gene: TRBV5-4
clone size: NA
CDR3 length: 16
D gene: NA

CDR3 DNA: TGCGCCAGCAGCCCGGATGGCCCTGGCGGGAGCTCCTATAATTCACCCCTCCACTTT
CDR3 protein: CASSPDGPGGSSYNSPLHF
J gene: TRBJ1-6
V gene: TRBV5-1
clone size: NA
CDR3 length: 19
D gene: NA

CDR3 DNA: TGTGCCAGCAGCTTGATGGGGGCAGGTCAGCCCCAGCATTTT
CDR3 protein: CASSLMGAGQPQHF
J gene: TRBJ1-5
V gene: TRBV7-2
clone size: few
CDR3 length: 14
D gene: NA

CDR3 DNA: TGTGCCAGCTCACCCGGACAGGGGGTCTCACCCCTCCACTTT
CDR3 protein: CASSPGQGVSPLHF
J gene: TRBJ1-6
V gene: TRBV18
clone size: few
CDR3 length: 14
D gene: TRBD1

CDR3 DNA: TGTGCCAGCAGCTTAGCAGAAGACGAGGAGCCCCAGCATTTT
CDR3 protein: CASSLAEDEEPQHF
J gene: TRBJ1-5
V gene: TRBV7-9
clone size: many
CDR3 length: 14
D gene: NA

CDR3 DNA: TGTGCCAGCAGGATACAGGGGGGAGATGAGCAGTTCTTC
CDR3 protein: CASRIQGGDEQFF
J gene: TRBJ2-1
V gene: TRBV11-2
clone size: NA
CDR3 length: 13
D gene: TRBD1

CDR3 DNA: TGTGCCAGCAGACAGTTTACTAGCACAGATACGCAGTATTTT
CDR3 protein: CASRQFTSTDTQYF
J gene: TRBJ2-3
V gene: TRBV6-6
clone size: few
CDR3 length: 14
D gene: NA

CDR3 DNA: TGTGCCAGCCTCGTCGGGGGGCGGGGAGATACGCAGTATTTT
CDR3 protein: CASLVGGRGDTQYF
J gene: TRBJ2-3
V gene: TRBV6-6
clone size: few
CDR3 length: 14
D gene: NA

CDR3 DNA: TGTGCCAGCAGCCGGACAGGGGGATTTGGCTCCTATAATTCACCCCTCCACTTT
CDR3 protein: CASSRTGGFGSYNSPLHF
J gene: TRBJ1-6
V gene: TRBV11-3
clone size: NA
CDR3 length: 18
D gene: TRBD1

CDR3 DNA: TGCGCCAGCAGCTTGTCAGGGGATTGGAATCAGCCCCAGCATTTT
CDR3 protein: CASSLSGDWNQPQHF
J gene: TRBJ1-5
V gene: TRBV5-1
clone size: NA
CDR3 length: 15
D gene: NA

CDR3 DNA: TGTGCCAGCAGCTTGGTCGACGAGCAGTACTTC
CDR3 protein: CASSLVDEQYF
J gene: TRBJ2-7
V gene: TRBV5-4
clone size: once
CDR3 length: 11
D gene: NA

CDR3 DNA: TGTGCCAGTAGTAGCCGAGGAGCGAGATATAATTCACCCCTCCACTTT
CDR3 protein: CASSSRGARYNSPLHF
J gene: TRBJ1-6
V gene: TRBV19
clone size: few
CDR3 length: 16
D gene: NA

CDR3 DNA: TGTGCCAGCAGCTACAGCGGGGGGGCGGGAGGCTACACCTTC
CDR3 protein: CASSYSGGAGGYTF
J gene: TRBJ1-2
V gene: TRBV6-5
clone size: few
CDR3 length: 14
D gene: NA

CDR3 DNA: TGTGCCAGCAGCTTAGTTGGGACAGGGGTTGGAGAGACCCAGTACTTC
CDR3 protein: CASSLVGTGVGETQYF
J gene: TRBJ2-5
V gene: TRBV7-2
clone size: NA
CDR3 length: 16
D gene: TRBD1

CDR3 DNA: TGCGCCAGCAGCTTGGGGGGGACTAGCGGCTCCTACAATGAGCAGTTCTTC
CDR3 protein: CASSLGGTSGSYNEQFF
J gene: TRBJ2-1
V gene: TRBV5-1
clone size: NA
CDR3 length: 17
D gene: TRBD2

CDR3 DNA: TGTGCCAGCAGCTTTGGGCTAGCGGGGGGGCGCGGCGAGGCCCAGTACTTC
CDR3 protein: CASSFGLAGGRGEAQYF
J gene: TRBJ2-5
V gene: TRBV11-2
clone size: NA
CDR3 length: 17
D gene: TRBD2

CDR3 DNA: TGCGCCAGCAGCTTGGGGAGCCTAGCGGTCCTCTCCTACAATGAGCAGTTCTTC
CDR3 protein: CASSLGSLAVLSYNEQFF
J gene: TRBJ2-1
V gene: TRBV5-1
clone size: NA
CDR3 length: 18
D gene: TRBD2

CDR3 DNA: TGTGCCAGCAGTTACAAACAGGGAACGGGGAACACTGAAGCTTTCTTT
CDR3 protein: CASSYKQGTGNTEAFF
J gene: TRBJ1-1
V gene: TRBV6-6
clone size: few
CDR3 length: 16
D gene: NA

CDR3 DNA: TGTGCCAGCAGCTTTCTGGTCAACCGAGATAACACCATATATTTT
CDR3 protein: CASSFLVNRDNTIYF
J gene: TRBJ1-3
V gene: TRBV7-9
clone size: NA
CDR3 length: 15
D gene: NA

CDR3 DNA: TGTGCCAGCAGCGCCCGGACTAGCGGTGCTAGCACAGATACGCAGTATTTT
CDR3 protein: CASSARTSGASTDTQYF
J gene: TRBJ2-3
V gene: TRBV7-2
clone size: few
CDR3 length: 17
D gene: TRBD2

CDR3 DNA: TGCAGCGCCCGACAGGGCCAAGAGACCCAGTACTTC
CDR3 protein: CSARQGQETQYF
J gene: TRBJ2-5
V gene: TRBV29-1
clone size: NA
CDR3 length: 12
D gene: TRBD1

CDR3 DNA: TGTGCCAGCAGTGGGGGGGGAGCCTTCTATGGCTACACCTTC
CDR3 protein: CASSGGGAFYGYTF
J gene: TRBJ1-2
V gene: TRBV28
clone size: NA
CDR3 length: 14
D gene: NA

CDR3 DNA: TGTGCCAGTAGTTCGACAGGACAGGGCCATTCTTATGGCTACACCTTC
CDR3 protein: CASSSTGQGHSYGYTF
J gene: TRBJ1-2
V gene: TRBV19
clone size: once
CDR3 length: 16
D gene: TRBD1

CDR3 DNA: TGTGCCAGCAGCTTGGCAGGGTCTAGCGGGGAATCAGATACGCAGTATTTT
CDR3 protein: CASSLAGSSGESDTQYF
J gene: TRBJ2-3
V gene: TRBV5-6
clone size: NA
CDR3 length: 17
D gene: TRBD2

CDR3 DNA: TGTGCCAGCAGCTGGGACAACAACCCACCCCTCCACTTT
CDR3 protein: CASSWDNNPPLHF
J gene: TRBJ1-6
V gene: TRBV6-1
clone size: few
CDR3 length: 13
D gene: NA

CDR3 DNA: TGTGCCAGCACGGGGTCGGCCGGGGAGCTGTTTTTT
CDR3 protein: CASTGSAGELFF
J gene: TRBJ2-2
V gene: TRBV2
clone size: few
CDR3 length: 12
D gene: NA

CDR3 DNA: TGTGCCAGCAGCGTAGGGGGGCCCCAAGAGACCCAGTACTTC
CDR3 protein: CASSVGGPQETQYF
J gene: TRBJ2-5
V gene: TRBV9
clone size: few
CDR3 length: 14
D gene: NA

CDR3 DNA: TGTGCCAGCAGCCAAGTCTGGACAGGGGGCTACGAGCAGTACTTC
CDR3 protein: CASSQVWTGGYEQYF
J gene: TRBJ2-7
V gene: TRBV14
clone size: few
CDR3 length: 15
D gene: TRBD1

CDR3 DNA: TGTGCCAGCAGCGAGCCCCGGGAGACCCAGTACTTC
CDR3 protein: CASSEPRETQYF
J gene: TRBJ2-5
V gene: TRBV9
clone size: few
CDR3 length: 12
D gene: NA